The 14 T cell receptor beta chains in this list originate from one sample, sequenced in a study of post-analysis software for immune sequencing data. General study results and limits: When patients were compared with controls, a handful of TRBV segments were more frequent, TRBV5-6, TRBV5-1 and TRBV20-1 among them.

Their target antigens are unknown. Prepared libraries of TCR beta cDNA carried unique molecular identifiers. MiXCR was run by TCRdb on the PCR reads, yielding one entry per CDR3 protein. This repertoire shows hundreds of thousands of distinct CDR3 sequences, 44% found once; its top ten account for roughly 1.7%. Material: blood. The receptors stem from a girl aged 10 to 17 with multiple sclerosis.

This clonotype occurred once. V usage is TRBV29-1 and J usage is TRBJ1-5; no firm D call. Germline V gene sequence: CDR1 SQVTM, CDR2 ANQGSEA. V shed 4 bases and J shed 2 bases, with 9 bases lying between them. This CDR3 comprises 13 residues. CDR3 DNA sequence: TGCAGCGTTGGGGAAAACGGCAATCAGCCCCAGCATTTT. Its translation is CSVGENGNQPQHF.

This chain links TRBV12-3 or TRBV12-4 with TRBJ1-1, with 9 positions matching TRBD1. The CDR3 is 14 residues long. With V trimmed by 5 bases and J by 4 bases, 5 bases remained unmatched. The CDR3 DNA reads TGTGCCAGCAGTCCTCGGGACAGGGTCACTGAAGCTTTCTTT. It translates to CASSPRDRVTEAFF.

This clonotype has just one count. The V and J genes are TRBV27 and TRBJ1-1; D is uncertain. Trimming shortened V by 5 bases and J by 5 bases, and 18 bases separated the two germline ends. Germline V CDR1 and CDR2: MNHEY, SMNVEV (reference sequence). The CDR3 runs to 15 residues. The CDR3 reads CASSLSPTGRTEAFF. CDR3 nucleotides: TGTGCCAGCAGTCTGTCCCCGACGGGTCGGACTGAAGCTTTCTTT.

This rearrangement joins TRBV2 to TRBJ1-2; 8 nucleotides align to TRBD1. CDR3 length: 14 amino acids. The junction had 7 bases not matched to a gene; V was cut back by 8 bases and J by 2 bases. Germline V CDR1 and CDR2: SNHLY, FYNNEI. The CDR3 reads CASGLGQGNYGYTF. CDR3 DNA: TGTGCCAGCGGACTCGGACAGGGAAACTATGGCTACACCTTC.

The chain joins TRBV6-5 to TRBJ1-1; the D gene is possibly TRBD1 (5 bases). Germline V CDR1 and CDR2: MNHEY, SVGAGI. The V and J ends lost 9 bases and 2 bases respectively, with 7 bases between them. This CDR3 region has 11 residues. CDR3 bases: TGTGCCAGTCGGACAAACACTGAAGCTTTCTTT. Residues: CASRTNTEAFF.

The CDR3 nucleotides are TGCAGCGCTATAGAGGACAGCCTGCTCGGGCAGTACTTC. This gives the protein CSAIEDSLLGQYF. The V call is TRBV29-1, the J call TRBJ2-5; tentative D call: TRBD1 (6 bases). Germline CDR1 is SQVTM and CDR2 is ANQGSEA. The CDR3 contains 13 residues. Trimming removed 7 bases at V and 11 bases at J, with 23 bases between.

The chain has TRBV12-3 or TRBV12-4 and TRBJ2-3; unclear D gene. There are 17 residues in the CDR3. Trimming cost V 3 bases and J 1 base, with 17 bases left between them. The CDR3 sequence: CASSLTAAAPRTDTQYF. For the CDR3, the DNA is TGTGCCAGCAGTTTGACGGCAGCTGCCCCTCGCACAGATACGCAGTATTTT.

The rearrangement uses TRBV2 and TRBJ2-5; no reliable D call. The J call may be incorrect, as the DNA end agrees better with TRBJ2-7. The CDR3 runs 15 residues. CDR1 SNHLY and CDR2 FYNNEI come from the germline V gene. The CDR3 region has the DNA TGTGCCAGCAGTGAAGGCATCTACTTCTCCTACGAGCAGTACTTC. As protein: CASSEGIYFSYEQYF.

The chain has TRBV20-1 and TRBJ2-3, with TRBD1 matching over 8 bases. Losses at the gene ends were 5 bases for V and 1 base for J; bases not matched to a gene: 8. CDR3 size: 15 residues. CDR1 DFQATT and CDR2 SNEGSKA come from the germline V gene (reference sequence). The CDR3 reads CSALRPGQGTDTQYF. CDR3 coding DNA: TGCAGTGCTCTCCGACCGGGACAGGGCACAGATACGCAGTATTTT.

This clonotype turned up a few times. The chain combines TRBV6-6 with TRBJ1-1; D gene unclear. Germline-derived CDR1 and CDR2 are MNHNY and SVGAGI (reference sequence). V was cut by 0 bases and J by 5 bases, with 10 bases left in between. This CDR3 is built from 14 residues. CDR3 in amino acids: CASSYSNLGTEAFF. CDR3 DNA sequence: TGTGCCAGCAGTTACTCGAATTTGGGGACTGAAGCTTTCTTT.

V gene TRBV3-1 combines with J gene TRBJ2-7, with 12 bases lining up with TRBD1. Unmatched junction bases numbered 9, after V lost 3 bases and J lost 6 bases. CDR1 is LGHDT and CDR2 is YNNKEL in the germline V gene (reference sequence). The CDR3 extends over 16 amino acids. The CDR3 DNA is TGTGCCAGCAGCCATGCAAAGGGACAGGGGGCAGGCGAGCAGTACGTC. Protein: CASSHAKGQGAGEQYV.

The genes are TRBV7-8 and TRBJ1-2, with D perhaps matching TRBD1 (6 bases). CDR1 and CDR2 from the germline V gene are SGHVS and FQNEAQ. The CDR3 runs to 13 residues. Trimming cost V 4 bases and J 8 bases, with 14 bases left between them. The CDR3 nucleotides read TGTGCCAGCAGCTCCCAGCCCACAGGGGGCTACACCTTC. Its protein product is CASSSQPTGGYTF.

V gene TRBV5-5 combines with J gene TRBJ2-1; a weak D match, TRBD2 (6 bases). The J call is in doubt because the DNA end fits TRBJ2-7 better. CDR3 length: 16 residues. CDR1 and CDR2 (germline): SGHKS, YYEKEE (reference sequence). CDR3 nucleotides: TGTGCCAGCAGCTTGGGTGCGGGGTTAGCGTCCAATGAGCAGTACTTC. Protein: CASSLGAGLASNEQYF.

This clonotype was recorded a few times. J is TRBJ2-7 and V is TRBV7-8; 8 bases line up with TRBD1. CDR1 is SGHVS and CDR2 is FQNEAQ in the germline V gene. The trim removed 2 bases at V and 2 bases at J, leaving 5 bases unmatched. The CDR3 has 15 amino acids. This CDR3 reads CASSLSPGGTYEQYF. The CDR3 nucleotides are TGTGCCAGCAGCTTAAGTCCAGGGGGCACCTACGAGCAGTACTTC.